This note documents a single TCR beta chain sequence. The antigen is not known. This sample was included in a study of cytomegalovirus exposure and HLA in healthy donors. Points from the study as a whole: The authors assumed roughly uniform sequencing depth across donors for presence/absence analyses.

The PCR used 60 Vbeta and 13 Jbeta primers. Clones were read by immunoSEQ multiplex PCR, and TCRdb kept only the in-frame ones, dropping some. The data hold roughly 240,000 clones, with approximately 81% observed a single time. The CDR3 covers 13 residues. Unmatched junction bases numbered 6, after V lost 5 bases and J lost 9 bases. CDR1 is LNHDA and CDR2 is SQIVND in the germline V gene (reference sequence). This sequence was found in a girl between 2 and 10 years old in good health and CMV-seronegative. Sequenced material: PBMCs. V and J are TRBV19 and TRBJ1-5; 8 bases are shared with TRBD1. The CDR3 DNA sequence: TGTGCCAGTAGTGACAGGGGAGGGGGGCCCCAGCATTTT. This translates into CASSDRGGGPQHF.